This T cell receptor (beta chain) was captured by sequencing in a study of control samples from healthy donors and cancer patients. The repertoire was sequenced with immunoSEQ multiplex PCR; TCRdb's copy has only in-frame clones and lacks some. Among 120,000 to 150,000 clones listed, 90% to 95% were seen once. Germline values: CDR1 KGHSH, CDR2 LQKENI. V lost 4 bases to trimming and J lost 0 bases; unmatched junction nucleotides: 2. The CDR3 covers 14 residues. The sample was blood. This chain connects TRBV18 to TRBJ1-2, with 7 positions matching TRBD1. The receptor's source is a man aged 35-49 years in good health. Written as DNA, the CDR3 is TGTGCCAGCTCACTTGGGACAGCTAACTATGGCTACACCTTC. Its translation: CASSLGTANYGYTF.